This T cell receptor beta chain was captured in a study of cytomegalovirus exposure and HLA in healthy donors. Findings of the study overall: Generally TCR sequences proved uncommon, though certain public TCRs appeared in numerous donors. The classifier reportedly diagnosed cytomegalovirus status with high specificity and sensitivity. In the 120 or so validation repertoires, just under 95% of cluster scores exceeded 0, per a later analysis.

Among the approximately 110 subjects of the validation cohort, separate from the 666-subject first cohort, were the donors. Some clones are missing from TCRdb's copy, which holds only in-frame ones; the method was immunoSEQ multiplex PCR. The table includes around 150,000 clones, about 90% detected once. With respect to this clone: The target antigen is unknown.

Germline-derived CDR1 and CDR2 are SGHTA and FQGNSA. The V gene end was trimmed by 5 bases and the J gene end by 3 bases; junction bases not matched to a gene: 18. The CDR3 sequence is 18 residues long. V and J are TRBV7-2 and TRBJ2-7, with 8 bases fitting TRBD2. The origin of this receptor is a woman younger than 30 in good health and CMV-seropositive. Input material: PBMCs. CDR3 nucleotide sequence: TGTGCCAGCAGCAATCCCCTTGGTAGCGGGATAAGGTTCTACGAGCAGTACTTC. Translated: CASSNPLGSGIRFYEQYF.